A selection of T cell receptor beta chains follows, all from one sample in a study of T cell repertoires in ileal Crohn's disease. Here immunoSEQ multiplex PCR was the method, and the copy in TCRdb shows in-frame clones only, minus some. The data contain about 59,000 clones, about 89% of them singletons. The sample was ileal tissue. These receptors all stem from an adult with Crohn's disease. The CDR3 runs from the conserved cysteine through the conserved F or W. Fields, in order: CDR3 protein, CDR3 DNA, clone size, D gene, V gene, J gene. A D gene is named only where the DNA matches it firmly. Expanded clones are given a class, and other clones once, few, many or no size at all.

CASGDITGTWGNSPLHF	TGTGCCAGCGGAGATATTACCGGGACTTGGGGTAATTCACCCCTCCACTTT	.	.	TRBV27	TRBJ1-6
CASREARTGMTYEQYF	TGTGCCAGCAGAGAAGCTAGGACAGGGATGACCTACGAGCAGTACTTC	.	TRBD1	TRBV6-1	TRBJ2-7
CSVTAPTAGYTF	TGCAGCGTTACCGCCCCTACTGCTGGCTACACCTTC	.	.	TRBV29-1	TRBJ1-2
CASSVLAGEFDGYTF	TGTGCCAGCAGCGTTTTGGCAGGGGAGTTTGATGGCTACACCTTC	once	.	TRBV9	TRBJ1-2
CASSLGPLRYNEQFF	TGTGCCAGCAGTTTGGGCCCACTCCGGTACAATGAGCAGTTCTTC	few	.	TRBV27	TRBJ2-1
CASSQDGADQPQHF	TGTGCCAGCAGCCAAGATGGGGCGGATCAGCCCCAGCATTTT	.	.	TRBV4-2	TRBJ1-5
CASSGLAGAYNEQFF	TGTGCCAGCAGCGGACTAGCGGGAGCTTACAATGAGCAGTTCTTC	.	TRBD2	TRBV9	TRBJ2-1
CASTIAGGSTDTQYF	TGTGCCAGCACCATAGCGGGAGGAAGCACAGATACGCAGTATTTT	.	TRBD2	TRBV7-2	TRBJ2-3
CASNRGRTGELFF	TGTGCCAGTAACAGGGGGCGCACCGGGGAGCTGTTTTTT	.	TRBD1	TRBV7-2	TRBJ2-2
CASSQVVDRGDGYTF	TGCGCCAGCAGCCAAGTGGTGGACAGGGGAGATGGCTACACCTTC	once	TRBD1	TRBV4-1	TRBJ1-2
CASSLVGGSGYTF	TGCGCCAGCAGCTTGGTTGGCGGTAGTGGCTACACCTTC	.	.	TRBV5-1	TRBJ1-2
CAWFSYPQVYGYTF	TGTGCCTGGTTTTCCTATCCCCAAGTATATGGCTACACCTTC	.	.	TRBV30	TRBJ1-2
CAISESRTGEKLFF	TGTGCCATCAGTGAGTCCCGGACAGGTGAAAAACTGTTTTTT	.	TRBD1	TRBV10-3	TRBJ1-4
CASTRSGSFSDEQFF	TGTGCCAGCACCCGTAGCGGGAGCTTCTCGGATGAGCAGTTCTTC	.	TRBD2	TRBV9	TRBJ2-1
CANSFGDSGANVLTF	TGTGCCAACAGTTTCGGGGACTCTGGGGCCAACGTCCTGACTTTC	.	.	TRBV28	TRBJ2-6